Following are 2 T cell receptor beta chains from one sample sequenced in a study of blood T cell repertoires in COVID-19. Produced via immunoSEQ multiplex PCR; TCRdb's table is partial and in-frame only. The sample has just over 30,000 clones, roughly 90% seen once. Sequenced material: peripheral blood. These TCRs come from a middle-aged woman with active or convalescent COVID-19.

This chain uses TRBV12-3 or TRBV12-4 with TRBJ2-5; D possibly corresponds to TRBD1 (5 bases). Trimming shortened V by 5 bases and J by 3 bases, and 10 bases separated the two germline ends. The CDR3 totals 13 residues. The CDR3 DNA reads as TGTGCCAGCAGTCTCATAGGGGAAGAGACCCAGTACTTC. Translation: CASSLIGEETQYF.

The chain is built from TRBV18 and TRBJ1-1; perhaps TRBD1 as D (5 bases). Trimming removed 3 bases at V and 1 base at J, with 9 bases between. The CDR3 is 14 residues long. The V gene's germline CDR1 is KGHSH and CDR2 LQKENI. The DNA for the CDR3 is TGTGCCAGCTCACCTAAGACAGCGAACACTGAAGCTTTCTTT. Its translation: CASSPKTANTEAFF.